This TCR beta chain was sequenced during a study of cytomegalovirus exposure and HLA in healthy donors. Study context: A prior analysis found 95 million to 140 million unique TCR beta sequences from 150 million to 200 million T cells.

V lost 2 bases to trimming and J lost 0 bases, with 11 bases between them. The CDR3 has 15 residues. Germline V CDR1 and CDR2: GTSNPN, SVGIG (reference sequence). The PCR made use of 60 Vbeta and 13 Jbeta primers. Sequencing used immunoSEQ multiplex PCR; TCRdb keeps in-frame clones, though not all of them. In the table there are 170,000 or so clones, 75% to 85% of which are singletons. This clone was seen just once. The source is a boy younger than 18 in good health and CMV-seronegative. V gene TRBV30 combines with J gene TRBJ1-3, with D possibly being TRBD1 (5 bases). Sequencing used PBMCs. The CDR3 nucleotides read TGTGCCTGGAGTACCGGGGGGAGCTCTGGAAACACCATATATTTT. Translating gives CAWSTGGSSGNTIYF. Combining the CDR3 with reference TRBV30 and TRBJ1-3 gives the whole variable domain SQTIHQWPATLVQPVGSPLSLECTVEGTSNPNLYWYRQAAGRGLQLLFYSVGIGQISSEVPQNLSASRPQDRQFILSSKKLLLSDSGFYLCAWSTGGSSGNTIYFGEGSWLTVV.